These T cell receptor beta chains were read from a single sample in a study of cytomegalovirus exposure and HLA in healthy donors. The repertoire was sequenced with immunoSEQ multiplex PCR; TCRdb's copy has only in-frame clones and lacks some. The repertoire holds 200,000 to 250,000 clones, roughly 84% seen once, with about 1.7% in the top ten. The source material was PBMCs. The receptors were sampled from a man aged 45 to 65 in good health and CMV-seronegative. Each CDR3 is given with its conserved first and last residue. Fields, in order: CDR3 protein, CDR3 DNA, V gene, J gene, clone size, D gene. The D gene is left open where the match is weak. Clone size appears in some rows only: once, few, many, or a class for an expanded clone.

CDR3aa: CASSVEGGLAGVEETQYF; CDR3nt: TGTGCCAGCAGCGTGGAAGGTGGACTAGCGGGAGTGGAAGAGACCCAGTACTTC; v_gene: TRBV9; j_gene: TRBJ2-5; abundance: NA; d_gene: TRBD2
CDR3aa: CASSLTAGRNTGELFF; CDR3nt: TGTGCCAGCAGCTTAACAGCGGGTAGAAACACCGGGGAGCTGTTTTTT; v_gene: TRBV7-3; j_gene: TRBJ2-2; abundance: NA; d_gene: NA
CDR3aa: CASSILRTGGRTEAFF; CDR3nt: TGTGCCAGTAGTATCTTAAGGACAGGGGGCCGAACTGAAGCTTTCTTT; v_gene: TRBV19; j_gene: TRBJ1-1; abundance: NA; d_gene: TRBD1
CDR3aa: CASRPQAYTGELFF; CDR3nt: TGTGCCAGCAGACCACAGGCCTACACCGGGGAGCTGTTTTTT; v_gene: TRBV6-5; j_gene: TRBJ2-2; abundance: NA; d_gene: NA
CDR3aa: CASSQVDDRGIMERNYGYTF; CDR3nt: TGTGCCAGCAGCCAAGTTGATGACAGGGGAATAATGGAAAGGAACTATGGCTACACCTTC; v_gene: TRBV14; j_gene: TRBJ1-2; abundance: few; d_gene: TRBD1
CDR3aa: CASSLGGSQETQYF; CDR3nt: TGTGCCAGCAGCCTGGGGGGTAGCCAAGAGACCCAGTACTTC; v_gene: TRBV11-3; j_gene: TRBJ2-5; abundance: NA; d_gene: NA
CDR3aa: CSVTEGAYEQYF; CDR3nt: TGCAGCGTTACTGAGGGGGCGTACGAGCAGTACTTC; v_gene: TRBV29-1; j_gene: TRBJ2-7; abundance: NA; d_gene: TRBD1
CDR3aa: CASSLLLASGDSYEQYF; CDR3nt: TGCGCCAGCAGCCTCCTCTTGGCTAGCGGCGACTCCTACGAGCAGTACTTC; v_gene: TRBV4-1; j_gene: TRBJ2-7; abundance: NA; d_gene: TRBD2
CDR3aa: CASSPPLTPYGYTF; CDR3nt: TGTGCCAGCTCACCACCTCTAACCCCCTATGGCTACACCTTC; v_gene: TRBV18; j_gene: TRBJ1-2; abundance: few; d_gene: NA
CDR3aa: CASSPGLAGVSEQFF; CDR3nt: TGTGCCAGCAGCCCGGGACTAGCGGGAGTGTCTGAGCAGTTCTTC; v_gene: TRBV28; j_gene: TRBJ2-1; abundance: NA; d_gene: TRBD2
CDR3aa: CAWSTQGAANEKLFF; CDR3nt: TGTGCCTGGAGTACACAGGGAGCGGCTAATGAAAAACTGTTTTTT; v_gene: TRBV30; j_gene: TRBJ1-4; abundance: NA; d_gene: NA
CDR3aa: CASSTAGLPNEQFF; CDR3nt: TGTGCCAGCAGCACTGCGGGACTTCCCAATGAGCAGTTCTTC; v_gene: TRBV6-5; j_gene: TRBJ2-1; abundance: NA; d_gene: NA
CDR3aa: CASSSDSDEQFF; CDR3nt: TGTGCCAGCAGCTCGGACAGCGATGAGCAGTTCTTC; v_gene: TRBV7-3; j_gene: TRBJ2-1; abundance: NA; d_gene: NA
CDR3aa: CAWSHGTPPYEQYF; CDR3nt: TGTGCCTGGAGTCACGGGACACCCCCCTACGAGCAGTACTTC; v_gene: TRBV30; j_gene: TRBJ2-7; abundance: NA; d_gene: NA
CDR3aa: CASRRLPNEQYF; CDR3nt: TGTGCCAGCAGAAGACTACCCAACGAGCAGTACTTC; v_gene: TRBV28; j_gene: TRBJ2-7; abundance: few; d_gene: NA
CDR3aa: CASTSPYYEQYF; CDR3nt: TGTGCCAGCACTTCCCCTTACTACGAGCAGTACTTC; v_gene: TRBV6-5; j_gene: TRBJ2-7; abundance: once; d_gene: NA
CDR3aa: CASSVEEPGESGQPQHF; CDR3nt: TGTGCCAGCAGCGTAGAGGAGCCAGGGGAGTCCGGTCAGCCCCAGCATTTT; v_gene: TRBV9; j_gene: TRBJ1-5; abundance: NA; d_gene: NA
CDR3aa: CASSIELGTGHSGANVLTF; CDR3nt: TGTGCCAGTAGTATAGAACTCGGGACAGGCCACTCTGGGGCCAACGTCCTGACTTTC; v_gene: TRBV19; j_gene: TRBJ2-6; abundance: NA; d_gene: TRBD1
CDR3aa: CSGGTGVGEQYF; CDR3nt: TGTTCCGGGGGTACCGGGGTTGGGGAGCAGTACTTC; v_gene: TRBV29-1; j_gene: TRBJ2-7; abundance: once; d_gene: NA
CDR3aa: CASSLSSASYEQYF; CDR3nt: TGTGCCAGCAGCTTATCTAGCGCGTCCTACGAGCAGTACTTC; v_gene: TRBV5-4; j_gene: TRBJ2-7; abundance: NA; d_gene: NA
CDR3aa: CASSPQGGHTEAFF; CDR3nt: TGTGCCAGCAGCCCCCAAGGGGGTCACACTGAAGCTTTCTTT; v_gene: TRBV7-9; j_gene: TRBJ1-1; abundance: NA; d_gene: NA
CDR3aa: CASSSAGSFEQYF; CDR3nt: TGTGCCAGCAGCTCGGCGGGGTCATTCGAGCAGTACTTC; v_gene: TRBV6-5; j_gene: TRBJ2-7; abundance: NA; d_gene: NA
CDR3aa: CASSQDLDRDVRLQPQHF; CDR3nt: TGCGCCAGCAGCCAAGATTTGGACAGGGACGTTCGGCTTCAGCCCCAGCATTTT; v_gene: TRBV4-3; j_gene: TRBJ1-5; abundance: NA; d_gene: TRBD1
CDR3aa: CASTPRASYEQYF; CDR3nt: TGTGCCAGCACCCCCAGGGCCTCATACGAGCAGTACTTC; v_gene: TRBV2; j_gene: TRBJ2-7; abundance: NA; d_gene: NA
CDR3aa: CASSLRTGNTIYF; CDR3nt: TGTGCCAGCTCACTCAGGACTGGAAACACCATATATTTT; v_gene: TRBV18; j_gene: TRBJ1-3; abundance: NA; d_gene: NA
CDR3aa: CATSRDPSGSLAGEQFF; CDR3nt: TGTGCCACCAGCAGAGATCCATCGGGCAGCCTGGCGGGAGAGCAGTTCTTC; v_gene: TRBV15; j_gene: TRBJ2-1; abundance: NA; d_gene: NA
CDR3aa: CASSPGTGVLNTEAFF; CDR3nt: TGTGCCAGCAGTCCCGGGACAGGGGTATTGAACACTGAAGCTTTCTTT; v_gene: TRBV27; j_gene: TRBJ1-1; abundance: NA; d_gene: TRBD1
CDR3aa: CASSLDVSGTGEQFF; CDR3nt: TGTGCCAGCAGCTTGGATGTTAGCGGGACTGGTGAGCAGTTCTTC; v_gene: TRBV5-4; j_gene: TRBJ2-1; abundance: NA; d_gene: TRBD2
CDR3aa: CASSPSGRSYEQYF; CDR3nt: TGTGCCAGCAGCCCTAGCGGGAGATCCTACGAGCAGTACTTC; v_gene: TRBV9; j_gene: TRBJ2-7; abundance: few; d_gene: TRBD2
CDR3aa: CANRGGSYEQYF; CDR3nt: TGTGCCAACCGGGGGGGGTCCTACGAGCAGTACTTC; v_gene: TRBV25-1; j_gene: TRBJ2-7; abundance: NA; d_gene: TRBD2
CDR3aa: CASSLFISTDTQYF; CDR3nt: TGTGCCAGCAGCTTATTCATTAGCACAGATACGCAGTATTTT; v_gene: TRBV11-2; j_gene: TRBJ2-3; abundance: once; d_gene: NA
CDR3aa: CANTRGTSGNTGELFF; CDR3nt: TGTGCCAACACCCGAGGAACTAGCGGGAACACCGGGGAGCTGTTTTTT; v_gene: TRBV7-9; j_gene: TRBJ2-2; abundance: once; d_gene: TRBD2
CDR3aa: CASWGQGDRERPGANVLTF; CDR3nt: TGTGCCAGCTGGGGGCAAGGGGACAGGGAAAGACCTGGGGCCAACGTCCTGACTTTC; v_gene: TRBV18; j_gene: TRBJ2-6; abundance: NA; d_gene: TRBD1
CDR3aa: CASSRLVGTGRYEQYF; CDR3nt: TGCGCCAGCAGCCGTTTAGTAGGGACAGGGAGGTACGAGCAGTACTTC; v_gene: TRBV4-1; j_gene: TRBJ2-7; abundance: NA; d_gene: TRBD1
CDR3aa: CASSLGHGQWGRQFF; CDR3nt: TGTGCCAGCAGCCTGGGACACGGGCAATGGGGGCGGCAGTTCTTC; v_gene: TRBV7-9; j_gene: TRBJ2-1; abundance: NA; d_gene: NA
CDR3aa: CASSLRAGEPFF; CDR3nt: TGCGCCAGCAGCTTGAGGGCCGGGGAGCCGTTTTTT; v_gene: TRBV5-1; j_gene: TRBJ2-2; abundance: once; d_gene: NA
CDR3aa: CASRVSGTGRMQQYF; CDR3nt: TGTGCCAGCAGAGTATCCGGGACTGGACGCATGCAGCAGTACTTC; v_gene: TRBV27; j_gene: TRBJ2-7; abundance: NA; d_gene: NA
CDR3aa: CASSNRQGANTGELFF; CDR3nt: TGTGCCAGCAGCAACCGACAGGGGGCTAACACCGGGGAGCTGTTTTTT; v_gene: TRBV5-4; j_gene: TRBJ2-2; abundance: NA; d_gene: TRBD1
CDR3aa: CASSLTGSSYNEQFF; CDR3nt: TGTGCCAGCAGTTTAACGGGAAGCTCCTACAATGAGCAGTTCTTC; v_gene: TRBV28; j_gene: TRBJ2-1; abundance: few; d_gene: NA
CDR3aa: CASSQEGGNTGELFF; CDR3nt: TGTGCCAGCAGCCAAGAGGGAGGAAACACCGGGGAGCTGTTTTTT; v_gene: TRBV4-2; j_gene: TRBJ2-2; abundance: NA; d_gene: NA
CDR3aa: CASFAGGANTGELFF; CDR3nt: TGTGCCAGCTTTGCGGGGGGCGCGAACACCGGGGAGCTGTTTTTT; v_gene: TRBV28; j_gene: TRBJ2-2; abundance: NA; d_gene: TRBD2
CDR3aa: CASSRLEGIDGYTF; CDR3nt: TGTGCCAGCAGTCGGTTGGAGGGGATAGATGGCTACACCTTC; v_gene: TRBV2; j_gene: TRBJ1-2; abundance: NA; d_gene: NA
CDR3aa: CASLWGGSGTGELFF; CDR3nt: TGTGCCAGCCTCTGGGGAGGGTCGGGCACCGGGGAGCTGTTTTTT; v_gene: TRBV6-1; j_gene: TRBJ2-2; abundance: NA; d_gene: TRBD2
CDR3aa: CASSTLGLGSQETQYF; CDR3nt: TGCGCCAGCAGCACCCTGGGACTAGGGTCCCAAGAGACCCAGTACTTC; v_gene: TRBV5-1; j_gene: TRBJ2-5; abundance: NA; d_gene: TRBD2
CDR3aa: CASSGRAGRDYGYTF; CDR3nt: TGTGCCAGCAGCGGCAGGGCAGGCAGGGACTATGGCTACACCTTC; v_gene: TRBV5-4; j_gene: TRBJ1-2; abundance: NA; d_gene: NA
CDR3aa: CASTLGGGASNQPQHF; CDR3nt: TGTGCCAGCACTCTGGGGGGGGGCGCGAGCAATCAGCCCCAGCATTTT; v_gene: TRBV28; j_gene: TRBJ1-5; abundance: NA; d_gene: NA
CDR3aa: CSVQGQAGGAFF; CDR3nt: TGCAGCGTTCAGGGACAGGCCGGGGGAGCTTTCTTT; v_gene: TRBV29-1; j_gene: TRBJ1-1; abundance: few; d_gene: TRBD1
CDR3aa: CSSQRGTQETQYF; CDR3nt: TGCAGCTCTCAACGGGGGACCCAAGAGACCCAGTACTTC; v_gene: TRBV29-1; j_gene: TRBJ2-5; abundance: once; d_gene: NA
CDR3aa: CASSTHRGSTEAFF; CDR3nt: TGTGCCAGCAGTACCCATCGAGGGAGCACTGAAGCTTTCTTT; v_gene: TRBV6-5; j_gene: TRBJ1-1; abundance: few; d_gene: NA
CDR3aa: CASSLVGEARSYEQYF; CDR3nt: TGTGCCAGCAGTTTAGTAGGGGAAGCTAGATCCTACGAGCAGTACTTC; v_gene: TRBV27; j_gene: TRBJ2-7; abundance: once; d_gene: NA
CDR3aa: CASSSGQNYEQYF; CDR3nt: TGTGCCAGCAGCTCGGGACAGAACTACGAGCAGTACTTC; v_gene: TRBV7-8; j_gene: TRBJ2-7; abundance: NA; d_gene: TRBD1
CDR3aa: CASSLRTGGYEQYF; CDR3nt: TGTGCCAGCAGCTTAAGGACAGGGGGCTACGAGCAGTACTTC; v_gene: TRBV11-3; j_gene: TRBJ2-7; abundance: once; d_gene: TRBD1
CDR3aa: CASSLARGIPEQYF; CDR3nt: TGTGCCAGCAGCTTAGCGCGAGGAATTCCCGAGCAGTACTTC; v_gene: TRBV7-9; j_gene: TRBJ2-7; abundance: NA; d_gene: NA
CDR3aa: CAWSLGGSSYEQYF; CDR3nt: TGTGCCTGGAGTCTGGGAGGGAGCTCCTACGAGCAGTACTTC; v_gene: TRBV30; j_gene: TRBJ2-7; abundance: NA; d_gene: TRBD2
CDR3aa: CASRDTVYGYTF; CDR3nt: TGTGCCAGCAGGGACACCGTTTATGGCTACACCTTC; v_gene: TRBV25-1; j_gene: TRBJ1-2; abundance: NA; d_gene: NA
CDR3aa: CSVEVKQGGFEQYF; CDR3nt: TGCAGCGTTGAAGTAAAGCAGGGAGGATTCGAGCAGTACTTC; v_gene: TRBV29-1; j_gene: TRBJ2-7; abundance: NA; d_gene: NA
CDR3aa: CGVSRSLGRGYGYTF; CDR3nt: TGTGGCGTTTCCCGCAGCCTGGGGAGGGGCTATGGCTACACCTTC; v_gene: TRBV28; j_gene: TRBJ1-2; abundance: once; d_gene: NA
CDR3aa: CASSPTPSSGTSREQYF; CDR3nt: TGTGCCAGCAGCCCAACCCCGTCATCCGGGACTAGTCGCGAGCAGTACTTC; v_gene: TRBV7-9; j_gene: TRBJ2-7; abundance: NA; d_gene: TRBD2
CDR3aa: CASSEKGQLSNQPQHF; CDR3nt: TGTGCCAGCAGTGAAAAAGGACAGCTTAGCAATCAGCCCCAGCATTTT; v_gene: TRBV2; j_gene: TRBJ1-5; abundance: NA; d_gene: NA
CDR3aa: CASSPRSWGDNEQFF; CDR3nt: TGTGCCAGCAGCCCCCGATCGTGGGGAGACAATGAGCAGTTCTTC; v_gene: TRBV11-2; j_gene: TRBJ2-1; abundance: NA; d_gene: NA